The source of this TCR beta chain is a study of CD8+ T cells in alopecia areata. Findings and caveats of the study: Mice showed clearer TCR sharing than patients did, a gap that was possibly HLA-related. Significant decreases in scalp clonality and expanded CD8+ clones followed tofacitinib treatment. Under tofacitinib, numerous expanded lesional clonotypes remained detectable in scalp and blood.

Stated treatment: oral pan-JAK inhibitor, 5-10 mg twice daily. Following extraction, RNA underwent reverse transcription to cDNA, which served as the sequencing template. TCRdb keeps only in-frame clones here, not all; method: immunoSEQ multiplex PCR. The repertoire holds approximately 280,000 clones, with over 45% as singletons. This clone has more than one count but fewer than ten. Antigen: not known. This TCR derives from a human donor with alopecia areata. The source material was CD4+ T cells sorted from blood, sampled at week 24, from a patient treated with tofacitinib.

The DNA for the CDR3 is TGTGCCAGCAGTGACGTTCTAGCGGGGGGTCCAGATACGCAGTATTTT. This sequence encodes CASSDVLAGGPDTQYF. This sequence joins TRBV25-1 and TRBJ2-3; 11 bases agree with TRBD2. J gave up 4 bases and V 3 bases, and 6 bases lay outside the gene matches. This CDR3 is 16 amino acids long. The germline gives CDR1 MGHDK, CDR2 SYGVNS.